This T cell receptor (beta chain) was sequenced for a study of brain T cells in children with intractable seizures. Study findings and constraints: Patients' HCMV serostatus was unknown; virus specificity rests on CDR3 similarity alone. Pre- and post-surgery blood differed in depth, so pre-surgery absences may be undersampling.

Clones were sequenced by immunoSEQ multiplex PCR, and TCRdb holds only the in-frame ones, with some missing. Of some 62,000 clones in the sample, 95% to 96% were seen once. Germline-derived CDR1 and CDR2 are SGHNT and YYREEE (reference sequence). The CDR3 consists of 14 residues. Losses at the gene ends were 1 base for V and 8 bases for J; bases not matched to a gene: 4. As concerns this clone: Its antigen is still unknown.

This receptor was obtained from a boy less than two years old with focal cortical dysplasia and intractable seizures. The rearrangement joins TRBV5-4 to TRBJ2-2; 8 bases line up with TRBD1. This specimen consisted of peripheral blood, obtained at surgery. In DNA, the CDR3 is TGTGCCAGCAGCTTGCAGGGGGCCGGGGGGGAGCTGTTTTTT. Its translation is CASSLQGAGGELFF.